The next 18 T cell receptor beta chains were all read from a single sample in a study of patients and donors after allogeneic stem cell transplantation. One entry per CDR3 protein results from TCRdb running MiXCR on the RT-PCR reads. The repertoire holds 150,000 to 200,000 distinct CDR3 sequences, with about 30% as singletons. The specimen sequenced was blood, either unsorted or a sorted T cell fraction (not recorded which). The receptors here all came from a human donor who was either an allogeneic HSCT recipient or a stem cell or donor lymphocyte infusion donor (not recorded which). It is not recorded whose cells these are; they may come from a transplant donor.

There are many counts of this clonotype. This CDR3 reads CASSSKQENTEAFF. The CDR3 DNA reads TGTGCCAGCAGCTCCAAACAGGAGAACACTGAAGCTTTCTTT. The V and J genes are TRBV7-3 and TRBJ1-1; maybe TRBD1 (5 bases). Germline V lookup: CDR1 SGHTA, CDR2 FQGTGA. Trimming took 4 bases from V and 1 from J, leaving 10 bases between them. The CDR3 is 14 residues long. Full variable domain (rest looked up from reference TRBV7-3 and TRBJ1-1): GAGVSQTPSNKVTEKGKYVELRCDPISGHTALYWYRQSLGQGPEFLIYFQGTGAADDSGLPNDRFFAVRPEGSVSTLKIQRTERGDSAVYLCASSSKQENTEAFFGQGTRLTVV.

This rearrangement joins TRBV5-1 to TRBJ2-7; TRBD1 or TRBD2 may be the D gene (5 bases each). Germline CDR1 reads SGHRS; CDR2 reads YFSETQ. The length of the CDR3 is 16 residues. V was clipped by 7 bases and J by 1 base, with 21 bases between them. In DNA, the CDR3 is TGCGCCAGCTTCCGGGGCTTACTTGTTCTATCCTACGAGCAGTACTTC. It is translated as CASFRGLLVLSYEQYF.

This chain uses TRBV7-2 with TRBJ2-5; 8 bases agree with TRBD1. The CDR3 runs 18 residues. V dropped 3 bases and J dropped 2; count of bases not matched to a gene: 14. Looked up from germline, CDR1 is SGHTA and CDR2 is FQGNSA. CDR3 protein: CASSFAFVDRGLQETQYF. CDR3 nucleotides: TGTGCCAGCAGCTTTGCGTTCGTCGACAGGGGCTTGCAAGAGACCCAGTACTTC.

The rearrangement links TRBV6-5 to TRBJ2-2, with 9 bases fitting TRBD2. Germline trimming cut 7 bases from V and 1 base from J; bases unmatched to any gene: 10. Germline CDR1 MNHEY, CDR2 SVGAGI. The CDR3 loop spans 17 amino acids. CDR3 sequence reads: CASTSLGGRGNTGELFF. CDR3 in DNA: TGTGCCAGCACCTCTTTGGGCGGGAGGGGGAACACCGGGGAGCTGTTTTTT.

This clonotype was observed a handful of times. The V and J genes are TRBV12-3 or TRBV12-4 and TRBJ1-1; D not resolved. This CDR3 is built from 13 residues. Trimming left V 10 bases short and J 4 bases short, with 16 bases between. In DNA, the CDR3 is TGTGCCATCGAGCTGGGGTTGGGCACTGAAGCTTTCTTT. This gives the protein CAIELGLGTEAFF.

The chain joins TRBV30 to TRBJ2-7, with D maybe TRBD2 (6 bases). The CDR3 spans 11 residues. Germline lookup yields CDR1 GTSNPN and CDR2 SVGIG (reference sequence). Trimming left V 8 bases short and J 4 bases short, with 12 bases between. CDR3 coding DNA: TGTGCCGGGGACTTTTTTTACGAGCAGTACTTC. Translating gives CAGDFFYEQYF.

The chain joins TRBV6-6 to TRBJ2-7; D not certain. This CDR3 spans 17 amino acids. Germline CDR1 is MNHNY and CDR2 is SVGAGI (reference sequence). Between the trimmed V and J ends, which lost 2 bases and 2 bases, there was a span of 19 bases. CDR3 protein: CASSYLISRPQPYEQYF. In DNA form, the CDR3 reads TGTGCCAGCAGTTACCTCATCTCACGACCTCAACCCTACGAGCAGTACTTC.

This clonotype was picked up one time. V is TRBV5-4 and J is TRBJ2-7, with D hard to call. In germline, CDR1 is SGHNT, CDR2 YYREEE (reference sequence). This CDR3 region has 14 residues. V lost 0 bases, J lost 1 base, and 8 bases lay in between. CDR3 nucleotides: TGTGCCAGCAGCTTGGTGCCAGGTTCCTACGAGCAGTACTTC. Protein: CASSLVPGSYEQYF.

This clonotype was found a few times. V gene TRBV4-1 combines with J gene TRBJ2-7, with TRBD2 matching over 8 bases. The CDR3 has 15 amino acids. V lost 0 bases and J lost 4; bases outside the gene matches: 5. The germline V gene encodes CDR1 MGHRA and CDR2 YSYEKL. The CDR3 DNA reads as TGCGCCAGCAGCCAAGATTTACGGGGGGGATACGAGCAGTACTTC. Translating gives CASSQDLRGGYEQYF.

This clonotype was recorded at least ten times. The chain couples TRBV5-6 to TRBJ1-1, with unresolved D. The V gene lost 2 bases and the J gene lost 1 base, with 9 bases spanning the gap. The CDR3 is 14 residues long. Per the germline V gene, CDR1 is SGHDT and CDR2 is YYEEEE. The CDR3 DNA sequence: TGTGCCAGCAGCTTCGCAGCAGGGAACACTGAAGCTTTCTTT. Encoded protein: CASSFAAGNTEAFF.

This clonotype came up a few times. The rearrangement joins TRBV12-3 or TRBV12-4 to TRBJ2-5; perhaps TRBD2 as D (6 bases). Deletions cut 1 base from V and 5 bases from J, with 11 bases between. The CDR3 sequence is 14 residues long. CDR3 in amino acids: CASSLVGLAETQYF. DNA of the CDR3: TGTGCCAGCAGTTTAGTGGGACTCGCGGAGACCCAGTACTTC.

CDR3 sequence reads: CASSLADLGTGISGNTIYF. The CDR3 bases are TGTGCCAGCAGCTTAGCTGATCTCGGGACAGGGATCTCTGGAAACACCATATATTTT. V gene TRBV7-6 combines with J gene TRBJ1-3; TRBD1 agrees at 9 bases. The CDR3 contains 19 residues. Germline assignment: CDR1 SGHVS and CDR2 FNYEAQ. V lost 0 bases, J lost 0 bases, and 9 bases stayed unmatched.

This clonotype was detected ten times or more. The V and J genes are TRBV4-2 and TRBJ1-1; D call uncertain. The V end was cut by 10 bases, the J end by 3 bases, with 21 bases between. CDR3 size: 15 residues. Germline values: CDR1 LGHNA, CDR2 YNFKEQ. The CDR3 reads CATAADPGLHTEAFF. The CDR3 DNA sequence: TGTGCCACCGCCGCCGATCCGGGTCTTCACACTGAAGCTTTCTTT.

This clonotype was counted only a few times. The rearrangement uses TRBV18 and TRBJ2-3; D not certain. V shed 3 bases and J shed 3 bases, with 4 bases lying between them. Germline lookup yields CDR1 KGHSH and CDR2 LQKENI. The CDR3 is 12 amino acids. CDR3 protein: CASSPVTDTQYF. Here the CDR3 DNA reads TGTGCCAGCTCACCGGTAACAGATACGCAGTATTTT.

This CDR3 reads CASSLWAGDSYNEQFF. As DNA, the CDR3 is TGTGCCAGCAGTTTATGGGCAGGAGACTCCTACAATGAGCAGTTCTTC. This chain joins TRBV27 and TRBJ2-1; D is unclear. The V and J ends lost 1 base and 0 bases respectively, with 10 bases between them. In germline, CDR1 is MNHEY, CDR2 SMNVEV (reference sequence). The CDR3 has 16 amino acids.

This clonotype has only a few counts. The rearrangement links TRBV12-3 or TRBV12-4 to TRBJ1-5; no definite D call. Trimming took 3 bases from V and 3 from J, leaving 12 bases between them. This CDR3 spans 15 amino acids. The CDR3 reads CASSFTSDHNQPQHF. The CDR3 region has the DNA TGTGCCAGCAGTTTCACCTCCGACCACAATCAGCCCCAGCATTTT.

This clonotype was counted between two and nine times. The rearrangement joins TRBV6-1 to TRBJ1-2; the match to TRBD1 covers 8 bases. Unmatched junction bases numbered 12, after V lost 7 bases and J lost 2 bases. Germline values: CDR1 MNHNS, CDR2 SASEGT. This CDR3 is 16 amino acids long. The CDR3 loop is CASNPGPGGVNYGYTF. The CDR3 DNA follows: TGTGCCAGCAACCCTGGGCCAGGGGGCGTCAACTATGGCTACACCTTC.

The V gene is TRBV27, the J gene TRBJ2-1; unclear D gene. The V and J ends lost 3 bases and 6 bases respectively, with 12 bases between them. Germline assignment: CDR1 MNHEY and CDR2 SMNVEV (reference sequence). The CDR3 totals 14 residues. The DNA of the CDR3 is TGTGCCAGCAGTTTCTCCCCTGGGTTCAATGAGCAGTTCTTC. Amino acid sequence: CASSFSPGFNEQFF.